This T cell receptor (beta chain) was sequenced during a study of blood T cells in healthy people across ages. Broader study findings: PBMCs were not sorted, which prevented a conclusive comparison of naive versus antigen-experienced cells. Diversity estimates drawn from one million T cells were deemed underestimates.

This clonotype was counted only a few times. What it recognizes is unknown. Sample-barcoded 5' priming and a J-beta primer mix drove a second PCR of about 6 to 12 cycles. A 12-random-nucleotide template-switch adaptor tagged each cDNA molecule. TCRdb re-derived calls from the 5' RACE reads in MiXCR, one entry per CDR3 protein. In the table there are roughly 1,500,000 distinct CDR3 sequences, roughly 30% of which are singletons. In germline, CDR1 is DFQATT, CDR2 SNEGSKA (reference sequence). The CDR3 spans 14 residues. The J segment lost 4 bases and the V segment lost 6 bases, leaving 8 bases of the junction unmatched.

Sequenced input: blood. The TCR was taken from a woman aged 25 to 39 in good health. The chain joins TRBV20-1 to TRBJ2-3; TRBD1 matches at 9 bases. Here the CDR3 DNA reads TGCAGTGCCGTGGGGGACAGGGTCTCAGATACGCAGTATTTT. Translation: CSAVGDRVSDTQYF.